The 5 T cell receptor beta chains in this list originate from one sample, sequenced in a study of CD8 T cells in Susac syndrome. RNA, at roughly 0.5 to 1 ug, was reverse transcribed with random hexamers. From the immunoSEQ multiplex PCR reads, TCRdb called clonotypes with MiXCR, one entry per CDR3 protein. Among 400,000 to 550,000 distinct CDR3 sequences listed, approximately 89% were seen once. Source material: CD8+ T cells from PBMCs. The receptors were gathered from a human donor with multiple sclerosis.

The V call is TRBV10-2, the J call TRBJ2-7; D gene ambiguous. The V end lost 4 bases, the J end lost 1 base, and 11 bases lay between the germline ends. The germline CDR1 and CDR2 sequences are WSHSY and SAAADI. The CDR3 totals 14 residues. CDR3 sequence (DNA): TGCGCCAGCAGTGTGTCAGAAAGTTCCTACGAGCAGTACTTC. This encodes CASSVSESSYEQYF.

V is TRBV30 and J is TRBJ2-1; 10 bases align to TRBD2. Trimming cost V 2 bases and J 10 bases; bases outside gene matches: 5. Germline V lookup: CDR1 GTSNPN, CDR2 SVGIG (reference sequence). The CDR3 has 13 residues. The CDR3 bases are TGTGCCTGGAGTACTAGCGGGAACGGCGAGCAGTTCTTC. It translates to CAWSTSGNGEQFF. The full variable domain, in which reference TRBV30 and TRBJ2-1 provide the parts outside the CDR3, is SQTIHQWPATLVQPVGSPLSLECTVEGTSNPNLYWYRQAAGRGLQLLFYSVGIGQISSEVPQNLSASRPQDRQFILSSKKLLLSDSGFYLCAWSTSGNGEQFFGPGTRLTVL.

The chain recombines TRBV7-9 with TRBJ2-1; the match to TRBD2 covers 13 bases. Looked up from germline, CDR1 is SEHNR and CDR2 is FQNEAQ (reference sequence). The CDR3 extends over 15 amino acids. J lost 10 bases, V lost 4 bases, and 7 bases had no gene match. CDR3 DNA sequence: TGTGCCAGCAGCTCAACTAGCGGGAGGGTCGACGAGCAGTTCTTC. Translated, it gives CASSSTSGRVDEQFF.

The V call is TRBV12-3 or TRBV12-4, the J call TRBJ2-3; possibly TRBD2 for D (6 bases). The CDR3 length is 14 residues. Trimming stripped 0 bases from V and 6 bases from J, with 10 bases between. The CDR3 nucleotides read TGTGCCAGCAGTTTAGCGGAGGGCCGGGATACGCAGTATTTT. It is translated as CASSLAEGRDTQYF.

This sequence joins TRBV27 and TRBJ2-7; 11 nucleotides align to TRBD1. J was trimmed by 3 bases and V by 4 bases; bases with no gene match: 5. The CDR3 totals 15 residues. Germline-derived CDR1 and CDR2 are MNHEY and SMNVEV (reference sequence). Here the CDR3 DNA reads TGTGCCAGCAGTTCCGCGGGACAGGGGGGCTACGAGCAGTACTTC. It codes for CASSSAGQGGYEQYF.